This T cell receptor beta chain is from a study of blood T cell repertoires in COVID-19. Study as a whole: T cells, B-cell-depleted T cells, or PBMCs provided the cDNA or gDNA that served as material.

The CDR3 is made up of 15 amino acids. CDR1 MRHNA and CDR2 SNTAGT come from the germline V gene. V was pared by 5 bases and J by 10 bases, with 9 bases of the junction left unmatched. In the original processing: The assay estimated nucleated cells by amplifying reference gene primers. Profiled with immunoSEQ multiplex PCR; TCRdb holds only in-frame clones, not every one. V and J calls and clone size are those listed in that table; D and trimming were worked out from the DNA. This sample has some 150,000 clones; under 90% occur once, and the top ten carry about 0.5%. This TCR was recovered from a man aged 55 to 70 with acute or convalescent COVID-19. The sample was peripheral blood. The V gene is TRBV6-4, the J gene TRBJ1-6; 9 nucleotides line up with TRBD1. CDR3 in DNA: TGTGCCAGCAGTCCTCAAGGACAGGGGAAATCACCCCTCCACTTT. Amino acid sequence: CASSPQGQGKSPLHF.